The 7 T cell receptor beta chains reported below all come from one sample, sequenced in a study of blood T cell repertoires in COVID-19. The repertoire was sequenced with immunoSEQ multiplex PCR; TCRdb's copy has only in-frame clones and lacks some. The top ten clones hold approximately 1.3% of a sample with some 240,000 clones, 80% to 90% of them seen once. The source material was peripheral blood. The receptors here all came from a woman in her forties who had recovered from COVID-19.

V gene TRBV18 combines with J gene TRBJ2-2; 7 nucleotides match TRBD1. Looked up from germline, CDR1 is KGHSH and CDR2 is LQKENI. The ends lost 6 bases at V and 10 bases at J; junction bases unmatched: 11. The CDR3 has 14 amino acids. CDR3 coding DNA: TGTGCCAGCTCTCAAAATCGACAGGGCCAGGAGCTGTTTTTT. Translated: CASSQNRQGQELFF.

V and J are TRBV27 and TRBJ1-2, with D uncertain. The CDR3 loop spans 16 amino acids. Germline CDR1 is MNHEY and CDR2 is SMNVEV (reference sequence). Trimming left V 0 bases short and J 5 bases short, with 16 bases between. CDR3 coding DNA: TGTGCCAGCAGTTTATCCCTTACCAGAGGATTATATGGCTACACCTTC. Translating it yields CASSLSLTRGLYGYTF.

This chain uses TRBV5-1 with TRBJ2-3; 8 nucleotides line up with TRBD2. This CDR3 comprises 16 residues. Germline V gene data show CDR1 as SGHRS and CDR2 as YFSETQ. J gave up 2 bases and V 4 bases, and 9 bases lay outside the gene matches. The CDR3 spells CASSPRGGAVTDTQYF. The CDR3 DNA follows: TGCGCCAGCAGCCCTCGGGGGGGGGCAGTCACAGATACGCAGTATTTT.

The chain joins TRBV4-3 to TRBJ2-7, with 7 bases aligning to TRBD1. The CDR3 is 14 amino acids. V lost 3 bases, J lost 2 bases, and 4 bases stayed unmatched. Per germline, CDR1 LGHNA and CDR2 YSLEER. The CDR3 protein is CASSHGDSPYEQYF. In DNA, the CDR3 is TGCGCCAGCAGCCATGGGGACAGCCCCTACGAGCAGTACTTC.

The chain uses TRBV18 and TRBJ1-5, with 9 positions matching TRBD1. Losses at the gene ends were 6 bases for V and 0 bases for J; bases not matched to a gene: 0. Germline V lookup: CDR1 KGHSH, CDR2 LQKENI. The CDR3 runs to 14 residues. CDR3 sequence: CASSTGGSNQPQHF. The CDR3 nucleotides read TGTGCCAGCTCGACAGGGGGTAGCAATCAGCCCCAGCATTTT.

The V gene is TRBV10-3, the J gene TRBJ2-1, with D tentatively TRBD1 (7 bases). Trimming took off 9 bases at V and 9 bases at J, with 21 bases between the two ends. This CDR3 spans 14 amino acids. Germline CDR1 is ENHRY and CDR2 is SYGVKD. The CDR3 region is CAISRGVGIGEQFF. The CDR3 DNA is TGTGCCATAAGCAGGGGGGTAGGTATCGGTGAGCAGTTCTTC.

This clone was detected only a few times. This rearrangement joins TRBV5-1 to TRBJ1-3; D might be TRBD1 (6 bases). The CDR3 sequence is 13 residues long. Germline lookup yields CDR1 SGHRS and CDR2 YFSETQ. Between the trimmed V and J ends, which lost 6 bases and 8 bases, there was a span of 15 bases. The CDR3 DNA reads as TGCGCCAGCACTAACAGGGCCGGAGACACCATATATTTT. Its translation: CASTNRAGDTIYF.